This T cell receptor (beta chain) was profiled in a study of blood T cell repertoires in COVID-19. Study-wide context: Acute and convalescent COVID-19 specimens originated in the United States, Italy and Spain.

Authors' methods: Nucleated cell number was recorded as an estimate derived from reference gene primer amplification. The data were produced by immunoSEQ multiplex PCR, yet TCRdb's version contains in-frame clones alone and is incomplete. Clone size and the V and J calls come from that table; the DNA yielded D and trimming. The profile covers approximately 130,000 clones, with 70% to 80% appearing a single time and approximately 11% taken by the ten largest. The V end was cut by 0 bases, the J end by 1 base, with 10 bases between. CDR1 is MNHEY and CDR2 is SVGEGT in the germline V gene. CDR3 length: 16 amino acids.

This receptor was taken from a human donor in a cohort sampled during active COVID-19. The sample consisted of peripheral blood. The chain couples TRBV6-2 or TRBV6-3 to TRBJ1-3; unclear D gene. The CDR3 DNA reads as TGTGCCAGCAGTTACTCGTGGGAGTTTTCTGGAAACACCATATATTTT. It translates to CASSYSWEFSGNTIYF.